These 17 T cell receptor beta chains originate from one sample sequenced in a study of regulatory T cells in long-lasting Graves disease. The time point here: persistent/refractory GD, antithyroid drugs over 5 years with positive TRAb. The TCR library was made from RNA extracted from PBMCs. For TCR beta, libraries came from iRepertoire HTBI primers and Arm-PCR of CDR3 regions. TCRdb re-called the multiplex PCR reads through MiXCR, storing one row per CDR3 protein. The sample holds more than 300,000 distinct CDR3 sequences; around 20% are singletons and the top ten take just under 30%. The sample here was peripheral blood mononuclear cells (PBMCs), taken when the disease was refractory, from a patient treated with antithyroid drugs. Receptors were obtained from a female donor with Graves disease.

This clonotype came up many times. The chain has TRBV27 and TRBJ2-7; D is uncertain. Between the trimmed V and J ends, which lost 0 bases and 6 bases, there was a span of 15 bases. CDR3 size: 15 residues. The germline gives CDR1 MNHEY, CDR2 SMNVEV (reference sequence). CDR3: CASSLSWSWIGEQYF. The CDR3 region has the DNA TGTGCCAGCAGTTTATCGTGGAGTTGGATAGGCGAGCAGTACTTC.

There are many counts of this clonotype. The junction and the germline gene differ at one end; a read error may be behind it. The chain combines TRBV7-9 with TRBJ1-5; D gene unclear. CDR1 and CDR2 from the germline V gene are SEHNR and FQNEAQ (reference sequence). This CDR3 has 13 amino acids. The CDR3 sequence: CASSQDRDQPQHF. The CDR3 bases are TGCGCCAGCAGCCAAGATCGAGATCAGCCCCAGCATTTT.

This clonotype was recorded only once. The chain employs TRBV7-2 and TRBJ2-7; 7 bases are a match to TRBD1. Germline V gives CDR1 SGHTA, CDR2 FQGNSA. V lost 3 bases to trimming and J lost 5 bases; unmatched junction nucleotides: 10. This CDR3 is built from 15 residues. The CDR3 here is CASSFPTGERNEQYF. The CDR3 DNA is TGTGCCAGCAGCTTCCCAACAGGGGAACGAAACGAGCAGTACTTC.

This clonotype has at least ten counts. V and J are TRBV7-2 and TRBJ1-2; D not certain. The germline V gene has CDR1 SGHTA and CDR2 FQGNSA. The ends were cut back, 3 bases at V and 4 bases at J, with 15 bases in the middle. The CDR3 spans 15 residues. Here the CDR3 reads CASSFGGRLTYGYTF. CDR3 nucleotides: TGTGCCAGCAGCTTCGGTGGGAGACTTACCTATGGCTACACCTTC.

This clonotype was seen at least ten times. J is TRBJ1-2 and V is TRBV12-3 or TRBV12-4, with D perhaps matching TRBD1 (5 bases). The V and J ends lost 6 bases and 4 bases respectively, with 12 bases between them. The CDR3 extends over 13 amino acids. The CDR3: CASSLGRIYGYTF. CDR3 sequence (DNA): TGTGCCAGCAGCTTGGGACGAATCTATGGCTACACCTTC.

There are many counts of this clonotype. V gene TRBV6-5 combines with J gene TRBJ1-1, with D possibly matching TRBD1 (5 bases). The V gene lost 0 bases and the J gene lost 2 bases, with 13 bases spanning the gap. CDR1 is MNHEY, CDR2 SVGAGI, per germline. The CDR3 spans 16 residues. The CDR3: CASSYSFVDRNTEAFF. The CDR3 DNA reads as TGTGCCAGCAGTTACTCTTTCGTTGACAGAAACACTGAAGCTTTCTTT.

This clonotype was seen only a few times. This chain uses TRBV5-1 with TRBJ2-2; the D gene is possibly TRBD2 (5 bases). V was clipped by 5 bases and J by 3 bases, with 17 bases between them. The CDR3 loop spans 16 amino acids. The germline gives CDR1 SGHRS, CDR2 YFSETQ. CDR3 residues: CASRGLAGEHTGELFF. CDR3 bases: TGCGCCAGCAGAGGTTTGGCGGGTGAACACACCGGGGAGCTGTTTTTT. The entire variable domain, with the rest obtained from reference TRBV5-1 and TRBJ2-2, is as follows: KAGVTQTPRYLIKTRGQQVTLSCSPISGHRSVSWYQQTPGQGLQFLFEYFSETQRNKGNFPGRFSGRQFSNSRSEMNVSTLELGDSALYLCASRGLAGEHTGELFFGEGSRLTVL.

This clonotype was recorded a few times. This sequence joins TRBV3-1 and TRBJ2-2; no clear D. Per the germline V gene, CDR1 is LGHDT and CDR2 is YNNKEL (reference sequence). The CDR3 is 14 residues long. Trimming left V 4 bases short and J 7 bases short, with 13 bases between. The CDR3 DNA follows: TGTGCCAGCAGCCCACGAGTAGCCGTCGGGGAGCTGTTTTTT. Its protein product is CASSPRVAVGELFF.

This clonotype was seen a few times. The V and J genes are TRBV7-2 and TRBJ2-7; TRBD1 or TRBD2 may be the D gene (5 bases each). This CDR3 spans 18 amino acids. V shed 4 bases and J shed 4 bases, with 26 bases lying between them. From germline, CDR1 is SGHTA and CDR2 FQGNSA. CDR3 region: CASSWGDRPHPLIYEQYF. DNA of the CDR3: TGTGCCAGCAGCTGGGGAGACAGACCCCACCCACTAATATACGAGCAGTACTTC.

There are a few counts of this clonotype. The CDR3 bases are TGTGCCAGCACCCTAGGGGTGGGAGGGAAGACCGGGGAGCTGTTTTTT. This sequence encodes CASTLGVGGKTGELFF. The chain uses TRBV12-3 or TRBV12-4 and TRBJ2-2; 7 bases align to TRBD2. The CDR3 spans 16 residues. The ends lost 7 bases at V and 5 bases at J; junction bases unmatched: 13.

The chain carries TRBV28 and TRBJ2-7; 8 positions agree with TRBD2. V lost 9 bases and J lost 7; bases outside the gene matches: 8. This CDR3 is 12 amino acids long. From germline, CDR1 is MDHEN and CDR2 SYDVKM. The CDR3 bases are TGTGCCAGTCGAAGAGGGACTAGAGAGCAGTACTTC. Translation gives CASRRGTREQYF.

This clonotype was observed a few times. This chain connects TRBV6-2 or TRBV6-3 to TRBJ2-4, with D unclear. Germline values: CDR1 MNHEY, CDR2 SVGEGT. This CDR3 region has 16 residues. V was trimmed by 2 bases and J by 1 base, leaving 12 bases between them. The CDR3 here is CASSYTPGLAKNIQYF. The CDR3 DNA sequence: TGTGCCAGCAGTTACACTCCAGGCCTCGCCAAAAACATTCAGTACTTC.

This clonotype was observed at least ten times. The chain carries TRBV28 and TRBJ1-2; D possibly corresponds to TRBD1 (6 bases). The germline V gene has CDR1 MDHEN and CDR2 SYDVKM. The CDR3 is 13 residues long. V was pared by 3 bases and J by 8 bases, with 13 bases between. The CDR3 sequence is CASSFQSGAGYTF. The DNA of the CDR3 is TGTGCCAGCAGTTTCCAGTCAGGGGCGGGCTACACCTTC.

In its sample, this clonotype was seen many times. At one end, the junction sequence differs from germline, possibly due to a read error. The CDR3, as DNA: TGTGCCAGCAGCATAGCGGGGGGCCACCAAGAGACCCAGTACTTC. Translated, it gives CASSIAGGHQETQYF. The V gene is TRBV7-2, the J gene TRBJ2-5; 10 nucleotides match TRBD2. Germline-derived CDR1 and CDR2 are SGHTA and FQGNSA. The CDR3 extends over 15 amino acids.

The rearrangement joins TRBV20-1 to TRBJ1-5; D might be TRBD1 (6 bases). Germline assignment: CDR1 DFQATT and CDR2 SNEGSKA (reference sequence). The CDR3 is 17 residues long. Trimming left V 5 bases short and J 3 bases short, with 23 bases between. This chain's CDR3 is CSARGWPRGTHNQPQHF. The CDR3 bases are TGCAGTGCTCGAGGCTGGCCCAGGGGCACCCACAATCAGCCCCAGCATTTT.

There are a few counts of this clonotype. The chain couples TRBV12-3 or TRBV12-4 to TRBJ1-6; D is ambiguous. The CDR3 is 17 amino acids. Trimming took off 3 bases at V and 7 bases at J, with 19 bases between the two ends. The CDR3 loop reads CASSFSDGLATNSPLHF. The DNA for the CDR3 is TGTGCCAGCAGTTTTTCCGACGGCTTAGCGACCAATTCACCCCTCCACTTT.

This clonotype was seen at least ten times. The rearrangement joins TRBV5-1 to TRBJ2-2; TRBD2 agrees at 8 bases. The CDR3 spans 16 residues. The J segment lost 3 bases and the V segment lost 4 bases, leaving 8 bases of the junction unmatched. Germline CDR1 SGHRS, CDR2 YFSETQ. The CDR3 protein is CASSLIAGWDTGELFF. Here the CDR3 DNA reads TGCGCCAGCAGCCTAATAGCGGGATGGGACACCGGGGAGCTGTTTTTT.